This TCR beta chain was identified in a study of breast tumors, draining lymph nodes, adjacent tissues. One entry per CDR3 protein, called by TCRdb with MiXCR from the multiplex PCR reads. The data hold about 300,000 distinct CDR3 sequences, with around 30% observed a single time. General study results and limits: Data fit most tumor T cells coming from lymph node, expanding in tumor. Compared with basal-like, luminal-like tumors shared significantly more repertoire with nontumor tissue. Compared with lymph nodes, tumors were less diverse; compared with nontumor tissue, more.

The lymph nodes were axillary draining lymph nodes from breast cancer patients. The CDR3 has 14 amino acids. Germline CDR1 is DFQATT and CDR2 is SNEGSKA (reference sequence). The junction had 13 bases not matched to a gene; V was cut back by 6 bases and J by 9 bases. Many counts were recorded for this clonotype. The antigen remains unidentified. A much larger clone lies a single base off, so this may be a read error. Sequenced: axillary lymph node tissue. This chain links TRBV20-1 with TRBJ2-1, with 8 nucleotides matching TRBD2. This clonotype was obtained from a female donor with breast cancer. Some clones in this sample may be carry-over from other donors' samples. CDR3 DNA: TGCAGTGCGATCGGGACTAGTATCAGCACTGAGCAGTTCTTC. Translating it yields CSAIGTSISTEQFF.